These 27 T cell receptor beta chains share one sample of origin, sequenced in a study of blood T cell repertoires in COVID-19. Measured with immunoSEQ multiplex PCR; TCRdb has only the in-frame clones, and not every one. The sample lists fewer than 85,000 clones; roughly 78% were seen once. The specimen sequenced was peripheral blood. All receptors come from a human donor in a cohort sampled during active COVID-19.

The rearrangement links TRBV6-1 to TRBJ2-5; D remains ambiguous. This CDR3 has 15 amino acids. V was trimmed by 3 bases and J by 4 bases, leaving 15 bases between them. Germline-derived CDR1 and CDR2 are MNHNS and SASEGT. The chain's CDR3 is CASSDMSPFGETQYF. The CDR3 region has the DNA TGTGCCAGCAGTGATATGTCCCCGTTCGGAGAGACCCAGTACTTC.

The V call is TRBV28, the J call TRBJ1-4, with D possibly matching TRBD1 (5 bases). This CDR3 has 15 residues. Per germline, CDR1 MDHEN and CDR2 SYDVKM. Trimming stripped 5 bases from V and 7 bases from J, with 17 bases between. CDR3 sequence reads: CASSIQVGWVEKLFF. The DNA for the CDR3 is TGTGCCAGCAGTATACAGGTCGGATGGGTTGAAAAACTGTTTTTT.

The DNA for the CDR3 is TGTGCCAGCAGCTTGGGACCGCCAGGTGACAATCAGCCCCAGCATTTT. Translated: CASSLGPPGDNQPQHF. The genes are TRBV5-4 and TRBJ1-5, with unresolved D. This CDR3 is 16 amino acids long. Germline CDR1 reads SGHNT; CDR2 reads YYREEE (reference sequence). Trimming took 0 bases from V and 3 from J, leaving 13 bases between them.

The chain carries TRBV5-1 and TRBJ2-1; 7 bases line up with TRBD1. CDR1 and CDR2 (germline): SGHRS, YFSETQ. The CDR3 totals 14 residues. V trimming: 4 bases; J trimming: 2 bases; junction bases outside the gene matches: 3. The CDR3 is CASSQGDAYNEQFF. CDR3 bases: TGCGCCAGCAGCCAGGGGGATGCCTACAATGAGCAGTTCTTC.

The rearrangement uses TRBV5-4 and TRBJ2-5, with 7 bases that match TRBD2. Germline CDR1 and CDR2: SGHNT and YYREEE (reference sequence). This CDR3 comprises 15 residues. V trimming: 1 base; J trimming: 2 bases; junction bases outside the gene matches: 5. The CDR3, as DNA: TGTGCCAGCAGCTTGTCCCTTAGCGGGCAAGAGACCCAGTACTTC. It encodes CASSLSLSGQETQYF.

The rearrangement joins TRBV28 to TRBJ2-5; 12 nucleotides line up with TRBD2. Germline CDR1 MDHEN, CDR2 SYDVKM. V lost 3 bases and J lost 3; bases outside the gene matches: 8. CDR3 length: 17 amino acids. In DNA, the CDR3 is TGTGCCAGCAGTTTCCTCCGGACTAGCGGGGACGAAGAGACCCAGTACTTC. This encodes CASSFLRTSGDEETQYF.

The genes are TRBV15 and TRBJ2-3, with a possible D match to TRBD1 (6 bases). The CDR3 consists of 14 residues. Germline CDR1 LNHNV, CDR2 YYDKDF (reference sequence). The V and J ends lost 10 bases and 1 base respectively, with 15 bases between them. The CDR3 is CAITGLYGTDTQYF. DNA for the CDR3: TGTGCCATCACAGGGTTGTATGGCACAGATACGCAGTATTTT.

This clone was found once. The V call is TRBV29-1, the J call TRBJ2-5; 10 bases are a match to TRBD1. The germline CDR1 and CDR2 sequences are SQVTM and ANQGSEA. The CDR3 has 13 residues. V shed 6 bases and J 5 bases; nucleotides not matched to a gene: 6. The CDR3 DNA is TGCAGCGTGGCGGGACAGGGGACGGAGACCCAGTACTTC. It translates to CSVAGQGTETQYF.

The chain couples TRBV13 to TRBJ2-2; 8 nucleotides line up with TRBD2. J was trimmed by 5 bases and V by 8 bases; bases with no gene match: 4. CDR3 length: 13 amino acids. The germline V gene encodes CDR1 PRHDT and CDR2 FYEKMQ (reference sequence). This chain's CDR3 is CASGTSGTGELFF. In nucleotides, the CDR3 is TGTGCCAGCGGGACTAGTGGTACCGGGGAGCTGTTTTTT.

This sequence joins TRBV3-1 (or the pseudogene TRBV3-2) and TRBJ2-6; D remains unclear. CDR3 size: 15 residues. Trimming stripped 4 bases from V and 0 bases from J, with 7 bases between. CDR1 is LGHDT, CDR2 YNNKEL, per germline (reference sequence). This CDR3 is CASSPRGSGANVLTF. The CDR3 DNA sequence: TGTGCCAGCAGCCCACGAGGCTCTGGGGCCAACGTCCTGACTTTC.

In regard to this clone: The sample holds other DNA sequences that translate to the same CDR3. The rearrangement links TRBV7-2 to TRBJ1-2; 7 bases are a match to TRBD1. The germline CDR1 and CDR2 sequences are SGHTA and FQGNSA. The CDR3 sequence is 14 residues long. The V and J ends lost 6 bases and 3 bases, in that order; junction bases with no gene match: 7. This CDR3 is CASSFNQGDYGYTF. The CDR3 nucleotides read TGTGCCAGCAGTTTCAATCAGGGGGACTATGGCTACACCTTC. Full variable domain (missing parts from reference TRBV7-2 and TRBJ1-2): GAGVSQSPSNKVTEKGKDVELRCDPISGHTALYWYRQSLGQGLEFLIYFQGNSAPDKSGLPSDRFSAERTGGSVSTLTIQRTQQEDSAVYLCASSFNQGDYGYTFGSGTRLTVV.

The chain links TRBV11-2 to TRBJ2-5; the match to TRBD2 covers 9 bases. This CDR3 has 16 residues. Germline V gene lookup returns CDR1 SGHAT and CDR2 FQNNGV. V shed 4 bases, J shed 5 bases, and the junction held 11 bases outside the gene matches. The CDR3: CASSSPGLAKVETQYF. In DNA form, the CDR3 reads TGTGCCAGCAGCTCTCCGGGACTAGCTAAAGTGGAGACCCAGTACTTC.

The CDR3 DNA sequence: TGTGCCAGCAGTGGGCAGGGGGCAGTTAAGGAAGAGACCCAGTACTTC. Its translation: CASSGQGAVKEETQYF. The chain has TRBV28 and TRBJ2-5, with 8 bases lining up with TRBD1. Germline assignment: CDR1 MDHEN and CDR2 SYDVKM. The CDR3 runs 16 residues. The ends lost 5 bases at V and 3 bases at J; junction bases unmatched: 11.

The chain couples TRBV12-3 or TRBV12-4 to TRBJ1-1; D may be TRBD1 (5 bases). Trimming stripped 2 bases from V and 10 bases from J, with 14 bases between. The CDR3 is 13 amino acids. The CDR3 region is CASSLMGGSSAFF. CDR3 bases: TGTGCCAGCAGTTTAATGGGGGGAAGTTCAGCTTTCTTT.

The chain combines TRBV28 with TRBJ1-2; 9 positions match TRBD1. The length of the CDR3 is 14 residues. The V gene's germline CDR1 is MDHEN and CDR2 SYDVKM. Trimming at V came to 6 bases and at J to 4 bases, leaving 6 bases not matched to a gene. The CDR3, as DNA: TGTGCCAGCAGCACCGGGACAGGGCTCTATGGCTACACCTTC. This encodes CASSTGTGLYGYTF.

The rearrangement uses TRBV7-2 and TRBJ1-2; D ambiguous. Germline V gives CDR1 SGHTA, CDR2 FQGNSA. There are 12 residues in the CDR3. Between the trimmed V and J ends, which lost 3 bases and 7 bases, there was a span of 9 bases. The CDR3 nucleotides are TGTGCCAGCAGCTTCCCCAGAGGTGGCTACACCTTC. This gives the protein CASSFPRGGYTF.

The chain couples TRBV7-2 to TRBJ2-5, with 8 bases lining up with TRBD1. Germline lookup yields CDR1 SGHTA and CDR2 FQGNSA. The CDR3 extends over 15 amino acids. Trimming at V came to 5 bases and at J to 5 bases, leaving 10 bases not matched to a gene. Written as DNA, the CDR3 is TGTGCCAGCAGCAACGGACAGGGCCTAGTGGAGACCCAGTACTTC. It is translated as CASSNGQGLVETQYF.

The CDR3 reads CASSYDRGYGYTF. As DNA, the CDR3 is TGTGCCAGCAGTTACGACAGGGGCTATGGCTACACCTTC. This chain connects TRBV6-5 to TRBJ1-2, with 8 bases fitting TRBD1. The CDR3 runs 13 residues. The ends lost 2 bases at V and 4 bases at J; junction bases unmatched: 0. CDR1 is MNHEY, CDR2 SVGAGI, per germline.

In this sample, this clone turned up a few times. This chain connects TRBV4-1 to TRBJ2-7, with D possibly being TRBD1 (5 bases). This CDR3 spans 14 amino acids. V shed 0 bases and J shed 6 bases, with 12 bases lying between them. Germline V CDR1 and CDR2: MGHRA, YSYEKL. The CDR3 DNA is TGCGCCAGCAGCCAAGACCCAGGGCTCACCGAGCAGTACTTC. Protein: CASSQDPGLTEQYF.

This clone appeared a few times. CDR3 amino acids: CASSPGPREQFF. In DNA form, the CDR3 reads TGTGCCAGTAGTCCCGGTCCCCGTGAGCAGTTCTTC. This rearrangement joins TRBV19 to TRBJ2-1; D unclear. This CDR3 contains 12 residues. Germline assignment: CDR1 LNHDA and CDR2 SQIVND (reference sequence). The V gene lost 5 bases and the J gene lost 9 bases, with 11 bases spanning the gap.

The V gene is TRBV2, the J gene TRBJ1-5; a weak D match, TRBD1 (6 bases). Germline V gene lookup returns CDR1 SNHLY and CDR2 FYNNEI. The CDR3 is 14 residues long. V was cut by 6 bases and J by 4 bases, with 13 bases left in between. The DNA of the CDR3 is TGTGCCAGCAGCGAACAGGGTTTAAATCAGCCCCAGCATTTT. Translated, it gives CASSEQGLNQPQHF.

The chain links TRBV28 to TRBJ2-7, with a tentative D call TRBD1 (7 bases). V lost 5 bases to trimming and J lost 3 bases, with 11 bases between them. CDR1 MDHEN and CDR2 SYDVKM come from the germline V gene. This CDR3 has 13 amino acids. CDR3 DNA: TGTGCCAGCAGTCCAGGGGGGATCTACGAGCAGTACTTC. Translating gives CASSPGGIYEQYF.

The genes are TRBV9 and TRBJ1-4; D possibly corresponds to TRBD1 (5 bases). The CDR3 extends over 17 amino acids. V lost 3 bases and J lost 2, with 17 bases in between. Looked up from germline, CDR1 is SGDLS and CDR2 is YYNGEE. The CDR3 loop reads CASSEGRGAVTNEKLFF. DNA of the CDR3: TGTGCCAGCAGCGAAGGGAGGGGTGCTGTCACTAATGAAAAACTGTTTTTT.

This chain links TRBV11-1 with TRBJ2-7; D possibly corresponds to TRBD2 (6 bases). The V end lost 5 bases, the J end lost 4 bases, and 18 bases lay between the germline ends. The CDR3 covers 15 residues. Per germline, CDR1 SGHAT and CDR2 FQDESV (reference sequence). DNA for the CDR3: TGTGCCAGCAGCAAGGGTAGCGGACTGCAATACGAGCAGTACTTC. Its translation: CASSKGSGLQYEQYF.

V usage is TRBV10-3 and J usage is TRBJ1-1, with D unresolved. The CDR3 sequence is 14 residues long. V was pared by 0 bases and J by 7 bases, with 12 bases between. CDR1 is ENHRY, CDR2 SYGVKD, per germline. The CDR3 region is CAISESFIILEAFF. In nucleotides, the CDR3 is TGTGCCATCAGTGAGTCTTTTATTATACTTGAAGCTTTCTTT.

V and J are TRBV7-9 and TRBJ2-7; 14 bases are shared with TRBD2. Germline trimming cut 4 bases from V and 1 base from J; bases unmatched to any gene: 6. Germline V gene lookup returns CDR1 SEHNR and CDR2 FQNEAQ (reference sequence). The length of the CDR3 is 17 residues. CDR3 sequence reads: CASSWGLAGARSYEQYF. The CDR3 DNA follows: TGTGCCAGCAGCTGGGGACTAGCGGGGGCAAGATCCTACGAGCAGTACTTC. Full variable domain (remainder filled in from reference TRBV7-9 and TRBJ2-7): DTGVSQNPRHKITKRGQNVTFRCDPISEHNRLYWYRQTLGQGPEFLTYFQNEAQLEKSRLLSDRFSAERPKGSFSTLEIQRTEQGDSAMYLCASSWGLAGARSYEQYFGPGTRLTVT.

The genes are TRBV5-1 and TRBJ2-1, with 13 bases lining up with TRBD2. CDR1 SGHRS and CDR2 YFSETQ come from the germline V gene. The CDR3 has 15 residues. The ends lost 3 bases at V and 10 bases at J; junction bases unmatched: 7. The CDR3 spells CASSSGTSGGAEQFF. CDR3 nucleotide sequence: TGCGCCAGCAGCTCCGGCACTAGCGGGGGGGCGGAGCAGTTCTTC.